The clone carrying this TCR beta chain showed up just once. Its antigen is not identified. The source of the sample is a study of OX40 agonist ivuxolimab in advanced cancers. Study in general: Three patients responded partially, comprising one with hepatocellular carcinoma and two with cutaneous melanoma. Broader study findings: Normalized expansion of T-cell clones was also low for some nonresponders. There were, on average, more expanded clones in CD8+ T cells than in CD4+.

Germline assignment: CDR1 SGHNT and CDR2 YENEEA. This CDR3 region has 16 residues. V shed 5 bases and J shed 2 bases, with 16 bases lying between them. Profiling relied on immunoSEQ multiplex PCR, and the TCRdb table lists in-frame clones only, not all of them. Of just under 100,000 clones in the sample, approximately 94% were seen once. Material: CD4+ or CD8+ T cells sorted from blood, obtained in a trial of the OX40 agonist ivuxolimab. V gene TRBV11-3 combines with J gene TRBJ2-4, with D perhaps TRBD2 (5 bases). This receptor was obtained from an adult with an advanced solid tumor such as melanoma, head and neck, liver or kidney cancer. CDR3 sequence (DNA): TGTGCCAGCAGCGAAGACTACCTAGCCCCCAAAAACATTCAGTACTTC. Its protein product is CASSEDYLAPKNIQYF.